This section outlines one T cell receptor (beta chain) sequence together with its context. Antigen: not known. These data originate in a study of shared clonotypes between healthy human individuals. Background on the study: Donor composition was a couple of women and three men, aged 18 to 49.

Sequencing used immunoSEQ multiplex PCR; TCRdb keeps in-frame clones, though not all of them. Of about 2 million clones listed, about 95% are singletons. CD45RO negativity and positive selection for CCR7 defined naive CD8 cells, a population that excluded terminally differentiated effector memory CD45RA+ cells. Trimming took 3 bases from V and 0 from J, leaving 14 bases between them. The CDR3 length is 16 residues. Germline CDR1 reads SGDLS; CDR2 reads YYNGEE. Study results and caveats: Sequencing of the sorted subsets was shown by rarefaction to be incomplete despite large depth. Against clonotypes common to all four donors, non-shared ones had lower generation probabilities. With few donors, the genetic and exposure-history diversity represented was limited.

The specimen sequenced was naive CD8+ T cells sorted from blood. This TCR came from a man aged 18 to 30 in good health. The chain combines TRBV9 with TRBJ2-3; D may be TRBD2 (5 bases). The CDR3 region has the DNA TGTGCCAGCAGCGAGCCCTCTGCGGGTAGCACAGATACGCAGTATTTT. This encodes CASSEPSAGSTDTQYF.